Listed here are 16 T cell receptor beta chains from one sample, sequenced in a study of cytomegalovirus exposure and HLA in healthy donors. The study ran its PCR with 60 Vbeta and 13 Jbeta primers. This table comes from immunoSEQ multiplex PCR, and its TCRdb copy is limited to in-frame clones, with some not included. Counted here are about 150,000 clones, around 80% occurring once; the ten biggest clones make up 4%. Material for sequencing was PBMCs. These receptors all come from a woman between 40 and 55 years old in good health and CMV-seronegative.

The DNA of the CDR3 is TGCAGCGTTGTTCGGGGATCCTATAATTCACCCCTCCACTTT. Translating gives CSVVRGSYNSPLHF. The J gene is TRBJ1-6, the V gene TRBV29-1; D is ambiguous. The V and J ends lost 4 bases and 1 base respectively, with 8 bases between them. Germline V gives CDR1 SQVTM, CDR2 ANQGSEA. The CDR3 totals 14 residues.

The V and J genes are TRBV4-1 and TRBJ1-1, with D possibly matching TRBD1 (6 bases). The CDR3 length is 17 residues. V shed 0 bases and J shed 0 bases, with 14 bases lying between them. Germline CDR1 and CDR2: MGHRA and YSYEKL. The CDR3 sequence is CASSQDQGLRLNTEAFF. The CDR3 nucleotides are TGCGCCAGCAGCCAAGACCAGGGGCTACGTCTGAACACTGAAGCTTTCTTT.

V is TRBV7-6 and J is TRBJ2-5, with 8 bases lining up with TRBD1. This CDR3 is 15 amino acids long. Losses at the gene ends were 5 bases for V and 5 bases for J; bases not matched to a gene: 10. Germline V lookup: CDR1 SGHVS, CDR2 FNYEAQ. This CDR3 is CASSHGQGVGETQYF. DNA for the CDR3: TGTGCCAGCAGCCATGGACAGGGCGTCGGTGAGACCCAGTACTTC.

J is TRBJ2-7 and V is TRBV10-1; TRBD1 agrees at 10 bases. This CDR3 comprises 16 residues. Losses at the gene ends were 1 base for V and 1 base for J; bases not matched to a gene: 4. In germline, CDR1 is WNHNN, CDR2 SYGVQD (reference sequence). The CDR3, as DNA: TGCGCCAGCAGTGAGTGGGGACAGGGGTCTTCCTACGAGCAGTACTTC. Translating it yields CASSEWGQGSSYEQYF.

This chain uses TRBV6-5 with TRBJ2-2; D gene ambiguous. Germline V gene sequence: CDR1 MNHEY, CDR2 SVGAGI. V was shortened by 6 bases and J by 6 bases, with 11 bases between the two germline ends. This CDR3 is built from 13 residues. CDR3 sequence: CASSQSLAGELFF. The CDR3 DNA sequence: TGTGCCAGCAGCCAAAGTTTAGCCGGGGAGCTGTTTTTT.

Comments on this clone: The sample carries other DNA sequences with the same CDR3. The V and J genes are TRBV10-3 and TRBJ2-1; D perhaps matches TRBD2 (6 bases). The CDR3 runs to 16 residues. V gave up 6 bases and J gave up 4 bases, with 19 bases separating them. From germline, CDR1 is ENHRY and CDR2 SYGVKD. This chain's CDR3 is CAISPGDQSSYNEQFF. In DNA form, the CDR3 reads TGTGCCATCAGCCCGGGAGACCAGAGTTCTTACAATGAGCAGTTCTTC.

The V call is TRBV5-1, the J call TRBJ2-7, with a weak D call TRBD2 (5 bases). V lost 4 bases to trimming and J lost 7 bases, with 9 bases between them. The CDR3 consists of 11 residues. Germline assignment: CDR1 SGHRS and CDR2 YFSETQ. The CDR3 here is CASSRGSEQYF. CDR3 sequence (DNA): TGCGCCAGCAGCCGAGGGAGTGAGCAGTACTTC.

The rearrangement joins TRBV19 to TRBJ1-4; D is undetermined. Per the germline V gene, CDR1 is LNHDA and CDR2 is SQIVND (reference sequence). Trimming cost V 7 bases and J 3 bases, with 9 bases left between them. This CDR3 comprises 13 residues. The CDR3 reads CASIRQANEKLFF. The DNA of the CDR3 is TGTGCCAGTATTCGGCAGGCTAATGAAAAACTGTTTTTT. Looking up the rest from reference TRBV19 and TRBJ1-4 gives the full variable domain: DGGITQSPKYLFRKEGQNVTLSCEQNLNHDAMYWYRQDPGQGLRLIYYSQIVNDFQKGDIAEGYSVSREKKESFPLTVTSAQKNPTAFYLCASIRQANEKLFFGSGTQLSVL.

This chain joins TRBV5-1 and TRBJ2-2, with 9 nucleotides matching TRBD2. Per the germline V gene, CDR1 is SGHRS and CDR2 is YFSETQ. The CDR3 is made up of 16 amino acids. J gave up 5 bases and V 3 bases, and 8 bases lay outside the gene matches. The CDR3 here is CASSWRGLAGTGELFF. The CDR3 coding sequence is TGCGCCAGCAGCTGGAGAGGCCTAGCGGGAACCGGGGAGCTGTTTTTT. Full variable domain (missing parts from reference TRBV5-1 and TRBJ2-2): KAGVTQTPRYLIKTRGQQVTLSCSPISGHRSVSWYQQTPGQGLQFLFEYFSETQRNKGNFPGRFSGRQFSNSRSEMNVSTLELGDSALYLCASSWRGLAGTGELFFGEGSRLTVL.

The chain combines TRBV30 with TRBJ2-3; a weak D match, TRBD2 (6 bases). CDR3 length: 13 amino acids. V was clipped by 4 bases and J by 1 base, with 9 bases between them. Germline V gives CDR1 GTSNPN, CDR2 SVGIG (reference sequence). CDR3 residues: CAWTASGTDTQYF. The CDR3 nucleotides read TGTGCCTGGACAGCTAGCGGCACAGATACGCAGTATTTT.

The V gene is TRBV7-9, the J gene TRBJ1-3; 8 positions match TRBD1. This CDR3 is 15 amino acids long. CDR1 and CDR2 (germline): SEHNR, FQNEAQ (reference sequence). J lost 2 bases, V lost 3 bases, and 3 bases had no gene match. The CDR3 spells CASSFPTGAGNTIYF. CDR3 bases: TGTGCCAGCAGCTTTCCGACAGGGGCTGGAAACACCATATATTTT. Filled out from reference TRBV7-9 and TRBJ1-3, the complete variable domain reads DTGVSQNPRHKITKRGQNVTFRCDPISEHNRLYWYRQTLGQGPEFLTYFQNEAQLEKSRLLSDRFSAERPKGSFSTLEIQRTEQGDSAMYLCASSFPTGAGNTIYFGEGSWLTVV.

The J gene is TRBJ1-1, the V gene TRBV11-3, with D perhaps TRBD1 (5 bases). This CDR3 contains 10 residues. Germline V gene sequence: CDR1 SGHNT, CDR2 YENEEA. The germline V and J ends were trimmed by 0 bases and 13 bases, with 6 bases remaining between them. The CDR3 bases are TGTGCCAGCAGCTTAGAAGGGGATTTCTTT. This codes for CASSLEGDFF.

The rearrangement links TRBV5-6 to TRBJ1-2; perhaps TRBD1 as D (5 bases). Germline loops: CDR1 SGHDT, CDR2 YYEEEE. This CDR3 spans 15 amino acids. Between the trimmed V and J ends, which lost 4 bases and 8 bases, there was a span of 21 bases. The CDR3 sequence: CASSLLPDISYGYTF. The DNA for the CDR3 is TGTGCCAGCAGCCTACTACCGGACATAAGCTACGGCTACACCTTC.

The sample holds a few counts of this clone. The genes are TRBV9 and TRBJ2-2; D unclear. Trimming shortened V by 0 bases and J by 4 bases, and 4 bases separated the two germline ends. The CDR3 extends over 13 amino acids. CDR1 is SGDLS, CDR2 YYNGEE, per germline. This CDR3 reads CASSVGPTGELFF. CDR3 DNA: TGTGCCAGCAGCGTAGGGCCCACCGGGGAGCTGTTTTTT.

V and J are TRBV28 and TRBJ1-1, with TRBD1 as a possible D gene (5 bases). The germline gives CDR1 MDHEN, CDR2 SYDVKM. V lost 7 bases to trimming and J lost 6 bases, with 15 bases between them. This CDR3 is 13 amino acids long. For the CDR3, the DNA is TGTGCCAGCATTCGGGTGGGGCCGCCTGAAGCTTTCTTT. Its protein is CASIRVGPPEAFF.

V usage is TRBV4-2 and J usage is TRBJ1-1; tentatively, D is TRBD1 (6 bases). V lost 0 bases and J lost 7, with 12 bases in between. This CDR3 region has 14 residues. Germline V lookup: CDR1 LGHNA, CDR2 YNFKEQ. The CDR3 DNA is TGTGCCAGCAGCCAAGATGGGGGGGCAGGTGAAGCTTTCTTT. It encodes CASSQDGGAGEAFF.